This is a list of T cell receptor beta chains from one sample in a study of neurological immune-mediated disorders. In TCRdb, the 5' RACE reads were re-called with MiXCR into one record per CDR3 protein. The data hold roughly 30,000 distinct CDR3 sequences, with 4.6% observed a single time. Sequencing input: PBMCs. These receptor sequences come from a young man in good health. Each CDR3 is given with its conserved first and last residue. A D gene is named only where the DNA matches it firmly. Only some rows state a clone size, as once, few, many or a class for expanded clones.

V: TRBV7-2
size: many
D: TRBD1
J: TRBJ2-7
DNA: TGTGCCAGCAGCTTAGCTCTCTCGAGGGGGCGCGGCGGTAAGGACGAGCAGTACTTC
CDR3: CASSLALSRGRGGKDEQYF

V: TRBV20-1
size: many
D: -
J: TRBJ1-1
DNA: TGCAGTGCTAGAGATCACATCAGGGGATTAGTTGACACTGAAGCTTTCTTT
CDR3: CSARDHIRGLVDTEAFF

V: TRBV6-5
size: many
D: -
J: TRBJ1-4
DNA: TGTGCCAGCAGCCCGGGACCGACGAATGAAAAACTGTTTTTT
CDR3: CASSPGPTNEKLFF

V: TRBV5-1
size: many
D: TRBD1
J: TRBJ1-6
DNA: TGCGCCAGCAGCTCGGGACAGAGTAATTCACCCCTCCACTTT
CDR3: CASSSGQSNSPLHF

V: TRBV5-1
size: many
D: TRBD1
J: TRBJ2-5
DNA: TGCGCCAGCAGCTTGGGTCAGGGGGAAGAGACCCAGTACTTC
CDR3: CASSLGQGEETQYF

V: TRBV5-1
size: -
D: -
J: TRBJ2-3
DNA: TGCGCCAGCAGCCGGGGGAGGAATACGCAGTATTTT
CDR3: CASSRGRNTQYF

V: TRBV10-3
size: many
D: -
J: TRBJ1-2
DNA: TGTGCCATCAGTGGTCAGAATGGCGATGGCTACACCTTC
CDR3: CAISGQNGDGYTF

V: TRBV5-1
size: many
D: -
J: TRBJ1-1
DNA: TGCGCCAGCAGCTTGGCTAGTAATGAAGCTTTCTTT
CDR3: CASSLASNEAFF

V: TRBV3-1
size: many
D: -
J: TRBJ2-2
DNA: TGTGCCAGCAGCCCGCGTGGGAACACCGGGGAGCTGTTTTTT
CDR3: CASSPRGNTGELFF

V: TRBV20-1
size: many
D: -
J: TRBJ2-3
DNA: TGCAGTGCTAGAGGTCCGAGCTCTAGCACAGATACGCAGTATTTT
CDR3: CSARGPSSSTDTQYF

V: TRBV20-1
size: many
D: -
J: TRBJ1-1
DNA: TGCAGTGCTAGAGGGTTTTTGAGGGGTGGGATGAACACTGAAGCTTTCTTT
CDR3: CSARGFLRGGMNTEAFF

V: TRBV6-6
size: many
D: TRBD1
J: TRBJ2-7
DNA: TGTGCCAGCAGTCAACGGACTTTCGGACAGGACTACGAGCAGTACTTC
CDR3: CASSQRTFGQDYEQYF

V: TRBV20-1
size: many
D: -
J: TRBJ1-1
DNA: TGCAGTTTGATCGGCCATTTGGGCACTGAAGCTTTCTTT
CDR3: CSLIGHLGTEAFF

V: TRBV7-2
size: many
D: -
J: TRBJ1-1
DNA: TGTGCCAGCAGCTATATGAACACTGAAGCTTTCTTT
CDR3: CASSYMNTEAFF

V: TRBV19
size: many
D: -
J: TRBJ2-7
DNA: TGTGCCAGTAGTATAACCAGGGTCAGTGGCTACGAGCAGTACTTC
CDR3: CASSITRVSGYEQYF

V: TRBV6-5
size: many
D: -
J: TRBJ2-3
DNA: TGTGCCAGCAGTCCCCTGACGGGGGCATATACGCAGTATTTT
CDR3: CASSPLTGAYTQYF

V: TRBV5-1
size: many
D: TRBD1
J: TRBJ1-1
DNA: TGCGCCAGCAGCCCCAGGACAGGGCTGAGGGCCACTGAAGCTTTCTTT
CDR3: CASSPRTGLRATEAFF

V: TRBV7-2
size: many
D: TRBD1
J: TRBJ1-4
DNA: TGTGCCAGCAGCTGGACAGGGGCTGAAAAACTGTTTTTT
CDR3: CASSWTGAEKLFF

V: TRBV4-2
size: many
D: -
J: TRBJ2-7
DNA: TGTGCCAGCAGCCGTGGGCGGGGGCCCCCCTACGAGCAGTACTTC
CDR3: CASSRGRGPPYEQYF

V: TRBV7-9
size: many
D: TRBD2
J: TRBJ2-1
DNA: TGTGCCAGCAGCTTAACATCGGCTAGCGGGGTGGGGAGGTCCTACAATGAGCAGTTCTTC
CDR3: CASSLTSASGVGRSYNEQFF

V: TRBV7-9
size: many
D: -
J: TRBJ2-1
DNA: TGTGCCAGCAGCTTATTCGGTTCTAATGAGCAGTTCTTC
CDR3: CASSLFGSNEQFF

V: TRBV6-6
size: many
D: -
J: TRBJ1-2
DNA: TGTGCCAGCACCGTCGAGTTGGGAGGGGCCTTATATGGCTACACCTTC
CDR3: CASTVELGGALYGYTF

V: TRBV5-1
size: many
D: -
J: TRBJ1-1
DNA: TGCGCCAGCAGCCTTGCCGGAGGGTGGGACACTGAAGCTTTCTTT
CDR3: CASSLAGGWDTEAFF

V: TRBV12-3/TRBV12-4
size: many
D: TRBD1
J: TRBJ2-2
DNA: TGTGCCAGCAGTATCGGACAGGGGCATTTCAACACCGGGGAGCTGTTTTTT
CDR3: CASSIGQGHFNTGELFF

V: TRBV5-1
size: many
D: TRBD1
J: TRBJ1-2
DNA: TGCGCCAGCAGCCAGGGGGCCACCTATGGCTACACCTTC
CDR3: CASSQGATYGYTF

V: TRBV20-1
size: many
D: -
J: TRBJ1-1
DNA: TGCAGTGCGAAGCCGGGACGGTGGCCGGCGAACACTGAAGCTTTCTTT
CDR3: CSAKPGRWPANTEAFF

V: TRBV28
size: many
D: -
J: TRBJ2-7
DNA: TGTGCCAGCAGTTTACTCCGGGACATTACCTTCGAGCAGTACTTC
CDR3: CASSLLRDITFEQYF

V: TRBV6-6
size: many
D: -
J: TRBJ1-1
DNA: TGTGCCAGCAGTTATATCGGATACACTGAAGCTTTCTTT
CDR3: CASSYIGYTEAFF

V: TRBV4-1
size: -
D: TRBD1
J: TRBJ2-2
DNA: TGCGCCAGCAGCCAAGCGGACAGGACGAACACCGGGGAGCTGTTTTTT
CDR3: CASSQADRTNTGELFF

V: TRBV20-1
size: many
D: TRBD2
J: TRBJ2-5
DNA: TGCAGTGCTAGCGCCCTGATAGCGGGGGAACAAGAGACCCAGTACTTC
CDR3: CSASALIAGEQETQYF

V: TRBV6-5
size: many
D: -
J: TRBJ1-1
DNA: TGTGCCAGCACGCTTTCAGGAAAAGCTTTCTTT
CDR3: CASTLSGKAFF

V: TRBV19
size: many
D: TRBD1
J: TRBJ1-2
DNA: TGTGCCAGCGACCCGGGACAGAATTATGGCTACACCTTC
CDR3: CASDPGQNYGYTF

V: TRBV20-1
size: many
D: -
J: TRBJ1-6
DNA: TGCAGTGCTAGAGCGACAGGCCCCTTTAATTCACCCCTCCACTTT
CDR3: CSARATGPFNSPLHF

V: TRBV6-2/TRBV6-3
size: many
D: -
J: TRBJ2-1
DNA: TGTGCCAGCAGTTACCCCACCTCGCAGTTCTTC
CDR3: CASSYPTSQFF

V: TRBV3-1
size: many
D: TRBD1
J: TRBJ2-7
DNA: TGTGCCAGCAGCCATTGGGACAGGGAATACGAGCAGTACTTC
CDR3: CASSHWDREYEQYF

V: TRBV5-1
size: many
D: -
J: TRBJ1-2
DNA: TGCGCCAGCAGCTCCTCCCGGGATAACTATGGCTACACCTTC
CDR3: CASSSSRDNYGYTF